The following is a T cell receptor (beta chain) sequence with its context. Healthy HIV-negative adults without recent acute infections or vaccinations served as donors. This entry belongs to a study of shared clonotypes between healthy human individuals. The germline CDR1 and CDR2 sequences are MDHEN and SYDVKM. J was trimmed by 5 bases and V by 5 bases; bases with no gene match: 8. The CDR3 spans 15 residues. TCRdb keeps only in-frame clones here, not all; method: immunoSEQ multiplex PCR. Of 1,100,000 or so clones detected, roughly 74% appear once; the ten largest clones hold about 0.52%. Sample: memory CD4+ T cells from PBMCs. Subset of the sample: CD45RA-negative fraction. The source is a man between 18 and 29 years old in good health. Some clones in this sample may be carry-over from other donors' samples. The chain recombines TRBV28 with TRBJ2-1; 8 positions agree with TRBD2. This CDR3 reads CASSQGGSGDNEQFF. The CDR3 DNA is TGTGCCAGCAGTCAAGGGGGTAGCGGGGACAATGAGCAGTTCTTC.